The text below deals with one T cell receptor (beta chain). This clone's antigen is unknown. No base-level quality is on record; no much larger clone is a single base apart. The germline V gene encodes CDR1 MNHEY and CDR2 SMNVEV (reference sequence). V gives up 11 bases and J gives up 7 bases, and the segment between their germline ends measures 21 bases. Reading from cysteine to phenylalanine, the CDR3 counts 14 amino acids. CDR3 DNA only is kept here, 42 bases in frame from base 1. The sample belongs to a study of shared clonotypes between healthy human individuals (dated by TCRdb to the early 2020s). At the level of the whole study: The cohort comprised a couple of women and a few men aged 18 to 49 years. For each donor, three plates each were used for CD4 naive and CD4 memory, two plates were used for CD8 naive, and one plate was used for CD8 memory. To estimate repertoire size and how much clonotype sharing occurs between individuals, the study deeply sequenced the blood TCR repertoires of five healthy adults. To increase sequencing depth and limit assay-specific biases, TCR repertoire library preparation and sequencing were carried out by different laboratories using diverse techniques. Per donor, leukapheresis produced somewhere between about 0.85 and 9.5 billion PBMCs. Overall results and qualifications from the work: Rarefaction of sorted-subset datasets indicated incomplete sequencing despite the large sequencing depth. Higher generation probabilities were observed for clonotypes shared by all four sorted-subset donors than for non-shared clonotypes. When several donors were compared, the shared fraction of clonotypes was around 5.1% for naive CD4, approximately 3.5% for naive CD8, 2% to 2.5% for memory CD4, and 0.3% to 0.5% for memory CD8. Sampling was restricted to blood, and TCR repertoires in tissues likely differ from the TCR repertoires found in blood. Naive subsets generally had larger estimated clonotype richness than memory subsets did. The genetic and exposure-history diversity represented was limited by the small number of donors. Pairwise subsampling led to the expectation that sequencing depth would affect the degree of clonotype sharing among donors.

For the CD8 naive samples, CD45RO-negative cells were positively selected for CCR7, yielding a CD45RA+CCR7+ population from which TemRA cells were excluded. Healthy HIV-negative adults with no recently reported acute infections or vaccinations were included as donors. Every donor was a Caucasian adult residing in Nashville, Tennessee, USA. Blood was obtained by leukapheresis, after which PBMCs were separated by Ficoll-Histopaque density gradient centrifugation and cryopreserved in liquid nitrogen vapor phase. Purity and quantity of every magnetically sorted T cell population were checked by analytical flow cytometry. Genomic DNA was isolated from every sorted fraction and measured by UV absorbance on a Nanodrop 2000c. TCR CDR3 regions were amplified from genomic DNA by multiplex PCR using the deep immunoSEQ assay. For each cell subset, the extracted genomic DNA was distributed evenly across all wells of several immunoSEQ 96-well plates, and each plate served as one replicate. For sorted subsets, around 0.2 ug genomic DNA, equal to 30,000 to 35,000 T cell genomes, was loaded into each replicate PCR. Purified libraries were quantified with a Qubit 3.0 fluorometer, sized on a Bioanalyzer 2100, and re-quantified with the KAPA Library Quantification kit. Every immunoSEQ 96-well plate was sequenced on a separate single-read 150-cycle Illumina NextSeq 550 flow cell. As for the authors' bioinformatics: The immunoSEQ output contained only junctional sequences without quality scores, so filtering could not match that applied to full-length reads. Sequences were annotated with PyIR, a Python wrapper for IgBLAST v1.9, and V/J genes and CDR3 were assigned using IMGT germline references. Reads with weak V/J assignments (E-value above 1e-6), missing CDR3, stop codons, out-of-frame junctions, or ambiguous translated residues were removed. V3J clonotypes were defined as sequences sharing an identical inferred V gene, J gene, and CDR3 amino acid sequence. To compute the percentage overlap between repertoires, the number of shared unique clonotypes was divided by the size of the smaller repertoire. Richness of each repertoire was evaluated using RTK rarefaction, the Chao1 estimator, and Recon v2.1 estimates of unobserved clonotypes. Generation probabilities for all TCRbeta clonotypes obtained by the gDNA method from a few donors were computed using OLGA. TCRdb holds this immuneACCESS table with in-frame rearrangements only. Some clones are missing; in checked studies, unresolved V genes explain under half, and the rest has no known cause. V and J calls and clone size are as listed in that table; D and trimming were resolved from the DNA. This sample gives some 2.1 million clones in total; less than 95% of them show up just once. The biggest ten clones account for roughly 1.1% of the sample.

Material for sequencing was naive CD8+ T cells sorted from blood. The sample's cell subset or site label, in plain terms: CD45RA+CCR7+. This receptor was taken from a man younger than 35 in good health. This receptor chain uses TRBV27 and TRBJ1-5, with the D gene too uncertain to name. The nucleotide sequence reads as follows: TGTGCCCGGAATCGACCGGTGGGTTACCAGCCCCAGCATTTT. This is translated as CARNRPVGYQPQHF.